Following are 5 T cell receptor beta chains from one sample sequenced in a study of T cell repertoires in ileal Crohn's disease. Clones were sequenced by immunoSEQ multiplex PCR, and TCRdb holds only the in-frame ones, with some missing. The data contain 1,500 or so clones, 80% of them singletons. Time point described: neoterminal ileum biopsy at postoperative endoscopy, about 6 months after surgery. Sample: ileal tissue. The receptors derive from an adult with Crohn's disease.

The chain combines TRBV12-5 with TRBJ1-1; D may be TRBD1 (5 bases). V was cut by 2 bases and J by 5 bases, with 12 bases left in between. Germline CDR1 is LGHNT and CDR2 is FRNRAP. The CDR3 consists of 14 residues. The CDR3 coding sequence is TGTGCTAGTGGTTTGACCTCCGGGGGGACTGAAGCTTTCTTT. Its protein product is CASGLTSGGTEAFF.

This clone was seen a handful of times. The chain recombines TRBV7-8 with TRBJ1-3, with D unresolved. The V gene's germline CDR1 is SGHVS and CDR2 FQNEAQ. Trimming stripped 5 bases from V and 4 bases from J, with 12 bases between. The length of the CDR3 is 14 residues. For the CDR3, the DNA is TGTGCCAGCAGCCTACTAAGCGAGGGAAACACCATATATTTT. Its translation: CASSLLSEGNTIYF.

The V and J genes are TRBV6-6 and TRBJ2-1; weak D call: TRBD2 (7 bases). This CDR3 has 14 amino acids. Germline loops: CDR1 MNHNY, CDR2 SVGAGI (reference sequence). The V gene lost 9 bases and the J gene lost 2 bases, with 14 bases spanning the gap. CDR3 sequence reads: CASRGGTTYNEQFF. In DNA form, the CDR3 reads TGTGCCAGTAGAGGGGGGACTACCTACAATGAGCAGTTCTTC.

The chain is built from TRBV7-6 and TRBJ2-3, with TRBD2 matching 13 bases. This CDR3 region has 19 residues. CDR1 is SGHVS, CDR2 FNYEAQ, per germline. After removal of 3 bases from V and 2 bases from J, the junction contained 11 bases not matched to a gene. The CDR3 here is CASSLRLAGGLESTDTQYF. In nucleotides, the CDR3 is TGTGCCAGCAGCTTGCGACTAGCGGGGGGATTGGAATCCACAGATACGCAGTATTTT.

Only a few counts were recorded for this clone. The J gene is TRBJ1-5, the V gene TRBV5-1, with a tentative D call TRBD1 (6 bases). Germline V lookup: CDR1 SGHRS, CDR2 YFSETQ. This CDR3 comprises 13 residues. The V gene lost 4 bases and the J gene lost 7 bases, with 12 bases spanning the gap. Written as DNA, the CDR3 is TGCGCCAGCAGCGGAGGGGGGGACCAGCCCCAGCATTTT. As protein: CASSGGGDQPQHF.